This TCR beta chain was retrieved from a study of OX40 agonist ivuxolimab in advanced cancers. Broader study findings: Certain nonresponders likewise exhibited a low normalized T-cell clonal expansion. By week 6 at 0.1 to 3.0 mg/kg, blood CD4+ and CD8+ T cells had expanded clonally.

Deletions cut 4 bases from V and 6 bases from J, with 25 bases between. Germline CDR1 is SGHRS and CDR2 is YFSETQ. This CDR3 contains 17 residues. TCRdb keeps only in-frame clones here, not all; method: immunoSEQ multiplex PCR. Of about 110,000 clones listed, around 93% were seen once; the top ten hold about 1.2%. Worth noting for this clone: Antigen: not known.

This chain uses TRBV5-1 with TRBJ1-2, with D perhaps TRBD1 (5 bases). This sequence originates from an adult with an advanced solid tumor such as melanoma, head and neck, liver or kidney cancer. The sequenced sample was CD4+ or CD8+ T cells sorted from blood, obtained in a trial of the OX40 agonist ivuxolimab. CDR3 region: CASSVVNPPGGEDGYTF. The DNA for the CDR3 is TGCGCCAGCAGCGTTGTCAATCCCCCGGGGGGGGAAGATGGCTACACCTTC.